This T cell receptor beta chain emerged from a study of OX40 agonist ivuxolimab in advanced cancers. Background on the study: Patients achieving partial responses numbered three: one hepatocellular carcinoma case and two cutaneous melanoma cases. Study-wide results and caveats: Researchers did not determine the expanded peripheral T cells' antigen specificity.

The CDR3 covers 15 residues. The germline V gene has CDR1 MGHRA and CDR2 YSYEKL. V was clipped by 5 bases and J by 7 bases; unmatched bases: 10. In the case of this clone: Its antigen is unknown.

Profiling relied on immunoSEQ multiplex PCR, and the TCRdb table lists in-frame clones only, not all of them. The data hold tens of thousands of clones, with 91% observed a single time. A history of autoimmune disease or systemic immunosuppression excluded patients. The starting material was CD4+ or CD8+ T cells sorted from blood, obtained in a trial of the OX40 agonist ivuxolimab. The TCR was taken from an adult with an advanced solid tumor such as melanoma, head and neck, liver or kidney cancer. The chain has TRBV4-1 and TRBJ1-5; 8 bases match TRBD1. CDR3 sequence reads: CASSLDRVTNQPQHF. Written as DNA, the CDR3 is TGCGCCAGCAGCTTGGACAGGGTCACGAACCAGCCCCAGCATTTT.